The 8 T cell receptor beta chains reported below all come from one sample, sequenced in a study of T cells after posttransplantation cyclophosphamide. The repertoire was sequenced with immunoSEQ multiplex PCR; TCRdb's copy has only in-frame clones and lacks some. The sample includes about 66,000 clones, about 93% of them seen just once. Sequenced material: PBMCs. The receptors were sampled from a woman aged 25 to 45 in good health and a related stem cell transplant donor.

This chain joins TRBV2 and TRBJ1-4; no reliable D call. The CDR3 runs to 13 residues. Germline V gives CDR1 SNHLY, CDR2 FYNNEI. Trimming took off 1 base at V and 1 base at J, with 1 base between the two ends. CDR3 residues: CASSEVTNEKLFF. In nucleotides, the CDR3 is TGTGCCAGCAGTGAAGTAACTAATGAAAAACTGTTTTTT.

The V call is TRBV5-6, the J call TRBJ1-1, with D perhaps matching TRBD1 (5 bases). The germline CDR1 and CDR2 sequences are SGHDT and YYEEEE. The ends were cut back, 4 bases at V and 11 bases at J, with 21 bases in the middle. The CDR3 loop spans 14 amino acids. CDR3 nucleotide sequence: TGTGCCAGCAGCGGCGGGACGTCGTATCTCAAGGCTTTCTTT. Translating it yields CASSGGTSYLKAFF.

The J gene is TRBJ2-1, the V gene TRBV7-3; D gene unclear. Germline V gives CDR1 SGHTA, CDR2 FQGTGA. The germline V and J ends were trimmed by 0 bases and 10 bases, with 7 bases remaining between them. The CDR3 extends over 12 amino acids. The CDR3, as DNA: TGTGCCAGCAGCTTAACAGGGCGGGAGCAGTTCTTC. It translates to CASSLTGREQFF.

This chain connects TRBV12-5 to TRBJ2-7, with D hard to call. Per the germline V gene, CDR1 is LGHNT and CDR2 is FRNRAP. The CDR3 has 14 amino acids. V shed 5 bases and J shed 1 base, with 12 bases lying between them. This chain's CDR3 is CASGTLRSSYEQYF. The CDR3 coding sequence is TGTGCTAGTGGTACACTTAGGAGTTCCTACGAGCAGTACTTC.

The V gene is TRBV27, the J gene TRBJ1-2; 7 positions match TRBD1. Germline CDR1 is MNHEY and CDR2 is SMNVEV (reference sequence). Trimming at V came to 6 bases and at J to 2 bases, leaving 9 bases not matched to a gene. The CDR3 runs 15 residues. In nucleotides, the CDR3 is TGTGCCAGCAGATCCTTTCAACAGGGGAACTATGGCTACACCTTC. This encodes CASRSFQQGNYGYTF.

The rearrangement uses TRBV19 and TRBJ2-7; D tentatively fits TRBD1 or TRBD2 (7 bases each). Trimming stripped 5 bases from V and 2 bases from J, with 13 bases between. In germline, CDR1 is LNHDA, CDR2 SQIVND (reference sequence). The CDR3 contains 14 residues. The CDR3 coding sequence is TGTGCCAGTAGTGTTCAGGGGGGGACCTACGAGCAGTACTTC. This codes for CASSVQGGTYEQYF.

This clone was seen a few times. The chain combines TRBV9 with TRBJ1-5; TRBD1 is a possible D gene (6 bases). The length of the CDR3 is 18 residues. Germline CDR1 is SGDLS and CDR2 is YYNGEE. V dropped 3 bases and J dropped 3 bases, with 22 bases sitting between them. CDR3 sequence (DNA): TGTGCCAGCAGCGCAACGAGGGGGGGGGCACCCGCCAATCAGCCCCAGCATTTT. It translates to CASSATRGGAPANQPQHF.

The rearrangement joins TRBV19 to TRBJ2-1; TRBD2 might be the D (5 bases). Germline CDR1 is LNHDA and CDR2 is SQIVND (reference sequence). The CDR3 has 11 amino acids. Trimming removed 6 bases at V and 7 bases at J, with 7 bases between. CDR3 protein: CASRAENEQFF. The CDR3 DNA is TGTGCCAGTAGAGCGGAAAATGAGCAGTTCTTC.